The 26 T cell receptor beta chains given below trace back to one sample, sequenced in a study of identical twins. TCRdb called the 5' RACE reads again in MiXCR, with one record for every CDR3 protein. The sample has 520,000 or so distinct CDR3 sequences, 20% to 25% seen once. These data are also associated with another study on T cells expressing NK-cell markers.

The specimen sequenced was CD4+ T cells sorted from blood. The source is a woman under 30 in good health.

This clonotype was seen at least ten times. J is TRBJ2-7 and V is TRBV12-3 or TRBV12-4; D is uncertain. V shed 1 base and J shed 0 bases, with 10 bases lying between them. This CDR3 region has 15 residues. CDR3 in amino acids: CASSLGGTSSYEQYF. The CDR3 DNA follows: TGTGCCAGCAGTTTAGGGGGTACCAGCTCCTACGAGCAGTACTTC.

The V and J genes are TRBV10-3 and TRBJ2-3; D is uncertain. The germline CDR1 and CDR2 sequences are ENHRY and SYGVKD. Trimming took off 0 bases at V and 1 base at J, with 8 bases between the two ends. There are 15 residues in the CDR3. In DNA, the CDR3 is TGTGCCATCAGTGAGTCGTTCCGAGGCACAGATACGCAGTATTTT. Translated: CAISESFRGTDTQYF.

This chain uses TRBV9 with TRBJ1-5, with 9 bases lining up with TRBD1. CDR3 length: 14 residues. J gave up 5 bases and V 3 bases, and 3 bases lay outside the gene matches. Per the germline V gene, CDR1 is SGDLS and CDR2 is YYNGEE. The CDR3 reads CASSAGQGDQPQHF. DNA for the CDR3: TGTGCCAGCAGCGCGGGACAGGGCGATCAGCCCCAGCATTTT. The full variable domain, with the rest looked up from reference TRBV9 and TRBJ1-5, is DSGVTQTPKHLITATGQRVTLRCSPRSGDLSVYWYQQSLDQGLQFLIQYYNGEERAKGNILERFSAQQFPDLHSELNLSSLELGDSALYFCASSAGQGDQPQHFGDGTRLSIL.

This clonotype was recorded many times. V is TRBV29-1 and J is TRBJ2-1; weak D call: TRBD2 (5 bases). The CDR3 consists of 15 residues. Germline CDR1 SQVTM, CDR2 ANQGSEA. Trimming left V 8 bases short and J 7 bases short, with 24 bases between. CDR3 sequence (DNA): TGCAGCTCTGGAGGTATACACACCCTTGAGAATGAGCAGTTCTTC. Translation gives CSSGGIHTLENEQFF.

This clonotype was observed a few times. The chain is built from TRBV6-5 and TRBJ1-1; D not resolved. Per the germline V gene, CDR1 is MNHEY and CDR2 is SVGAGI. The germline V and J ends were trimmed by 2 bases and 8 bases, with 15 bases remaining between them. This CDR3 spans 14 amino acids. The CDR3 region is CASSYIPQETEAFF. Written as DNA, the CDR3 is TGTGCCAGCAGTTACATACCCCAAGAAACCGAAGCTTTCTTT.

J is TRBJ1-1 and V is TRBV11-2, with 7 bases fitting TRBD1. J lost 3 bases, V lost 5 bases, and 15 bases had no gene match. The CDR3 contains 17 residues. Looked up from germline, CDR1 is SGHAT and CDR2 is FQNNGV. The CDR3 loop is CASSVPKGRQGYTEAFF. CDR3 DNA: TGTGCCAGCAGCGTCCCGAAAGGGCGACAGGGCTACACTGAAGCTTTCTTT.

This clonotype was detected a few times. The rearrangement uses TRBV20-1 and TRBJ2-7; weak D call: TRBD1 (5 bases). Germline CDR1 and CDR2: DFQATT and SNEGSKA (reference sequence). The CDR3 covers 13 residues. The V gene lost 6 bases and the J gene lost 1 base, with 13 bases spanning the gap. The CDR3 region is CSAGQGVSYEQYF. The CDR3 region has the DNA TGCAGTGCGGGCCAGGGCGTGTCCTACGAGCAGTACTTC.

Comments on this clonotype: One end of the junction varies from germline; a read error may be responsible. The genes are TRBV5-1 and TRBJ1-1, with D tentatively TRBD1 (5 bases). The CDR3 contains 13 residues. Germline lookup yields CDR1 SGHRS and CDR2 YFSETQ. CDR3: CASSKQENNEAFF. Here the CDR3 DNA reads TGCGCCAGCTCAAAACAGGAAAACAATGAAGCTTTCTTT.

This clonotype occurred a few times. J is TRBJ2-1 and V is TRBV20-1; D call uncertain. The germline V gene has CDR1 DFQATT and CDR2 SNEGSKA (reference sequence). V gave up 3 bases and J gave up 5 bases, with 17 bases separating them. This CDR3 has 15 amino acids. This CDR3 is CSASLGSTNDNEQFF. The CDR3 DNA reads TGCAGTGCTAGTTTAGGATCTACTAATGACAATGAGCAGTTCTTC.

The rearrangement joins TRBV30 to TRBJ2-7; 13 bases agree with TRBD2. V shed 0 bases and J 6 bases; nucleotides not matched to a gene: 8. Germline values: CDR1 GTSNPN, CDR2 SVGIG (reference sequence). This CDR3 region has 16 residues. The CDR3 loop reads CAWSVRGTSGTLEQYF. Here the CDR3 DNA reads TGTGCCTGGAGTGTACGGGGGACTAGCGGGACCCTCGAGCAGTACTTC.

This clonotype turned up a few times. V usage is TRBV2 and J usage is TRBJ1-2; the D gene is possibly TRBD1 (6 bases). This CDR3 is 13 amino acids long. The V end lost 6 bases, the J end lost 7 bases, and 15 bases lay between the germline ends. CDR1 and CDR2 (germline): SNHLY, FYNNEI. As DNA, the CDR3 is TGTGCCAGCAGGATACAGGGAAAAGGTGGCTACACCTTC. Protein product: CASRIQGKGGYTF.

The CDR3 DNA reads TGTGCCATCAGTGGAAGACAGGGGGAAGAGACCCAGTACTTC. Encoded protein: CAISGRQGEETQYF. The chain is built from TRBV10-3 and TRBJ2-5, with TRBD1 matching 9 bases. The CDR3 totals 14 residues. The germline gives CDR1 ENHRY, CDR2 SYGVKD. J gave up 3 bases and V 4 bases, and 3 bases lay outside the gene matches.

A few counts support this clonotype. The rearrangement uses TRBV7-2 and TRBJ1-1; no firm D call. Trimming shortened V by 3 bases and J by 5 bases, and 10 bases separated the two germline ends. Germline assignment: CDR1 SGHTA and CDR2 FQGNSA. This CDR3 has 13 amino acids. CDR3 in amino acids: CASSLGPKTEAFF. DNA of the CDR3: TGTGCCAGCAGCTTGGGCCCGAAGACTGAAGCTTTCTTT.

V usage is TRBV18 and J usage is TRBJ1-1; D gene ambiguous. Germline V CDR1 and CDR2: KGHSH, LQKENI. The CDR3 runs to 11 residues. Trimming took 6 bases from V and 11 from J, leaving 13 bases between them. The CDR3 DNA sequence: TGTGCCAGCTCGTCAGCGAACGAGGCTTTCTTT. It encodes CASSSANEAFF.

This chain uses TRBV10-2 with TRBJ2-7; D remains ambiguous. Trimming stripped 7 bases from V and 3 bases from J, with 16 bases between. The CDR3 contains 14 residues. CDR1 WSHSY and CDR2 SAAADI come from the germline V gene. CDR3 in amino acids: CASISPGHLYEQYF. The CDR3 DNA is TGCGCCAGCATTTCCCCGGGCCACCTCTACGAGCAGTACTTC.

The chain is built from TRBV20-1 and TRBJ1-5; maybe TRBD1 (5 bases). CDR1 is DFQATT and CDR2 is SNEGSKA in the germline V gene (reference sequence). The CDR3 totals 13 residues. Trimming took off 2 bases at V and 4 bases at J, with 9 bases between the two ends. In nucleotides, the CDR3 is TGCAGTGCTAGAAAGGGGAGTAATCAGCCCCAGCATTTT. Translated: CSARKGSNQPQHF.

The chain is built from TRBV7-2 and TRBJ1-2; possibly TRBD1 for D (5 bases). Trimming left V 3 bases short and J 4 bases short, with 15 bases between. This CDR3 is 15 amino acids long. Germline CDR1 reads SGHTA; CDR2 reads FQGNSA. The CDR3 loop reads CASSLGFGGGYGYTF. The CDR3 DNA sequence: TGTGCCAGCAGCTTGGGGTTCGGGGGAGGCTATGGCTACACCTTC.

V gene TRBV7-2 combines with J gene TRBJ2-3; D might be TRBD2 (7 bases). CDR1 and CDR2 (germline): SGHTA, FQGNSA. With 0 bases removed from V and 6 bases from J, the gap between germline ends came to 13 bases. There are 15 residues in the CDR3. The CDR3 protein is CASSLARTRGDTQYF. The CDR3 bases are TGTGCCAGCAGCTTAGCGCGGACTAGGGGGGATACGCAGTATTTT.

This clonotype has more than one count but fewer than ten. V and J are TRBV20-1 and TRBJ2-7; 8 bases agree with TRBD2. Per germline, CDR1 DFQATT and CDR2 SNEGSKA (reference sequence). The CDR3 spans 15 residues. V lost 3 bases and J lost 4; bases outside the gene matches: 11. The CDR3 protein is CSASWSASGYYEQYF. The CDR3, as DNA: TGCAGTGCTAGCTGGTCCGCTAGCGGGTATTACGAGCAGTACTTC.

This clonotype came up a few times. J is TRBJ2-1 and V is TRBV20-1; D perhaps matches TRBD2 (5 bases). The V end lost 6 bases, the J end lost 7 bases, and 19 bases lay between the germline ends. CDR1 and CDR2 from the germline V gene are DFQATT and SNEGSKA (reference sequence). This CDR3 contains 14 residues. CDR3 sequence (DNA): TGCAGTGCCACAGTCGCGATCCGGAGGAATGAGCAGTTCTTC. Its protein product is CSATVAIRRNEQFF.

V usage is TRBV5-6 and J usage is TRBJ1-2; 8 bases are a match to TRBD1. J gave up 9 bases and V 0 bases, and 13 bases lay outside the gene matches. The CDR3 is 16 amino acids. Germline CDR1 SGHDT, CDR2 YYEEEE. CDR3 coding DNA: TGTGCCAGCAGCTTGGCTCTACAGGACAGGGAGGGAAGCTACACCTTC. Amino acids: CASSLALQDREGSYTF.

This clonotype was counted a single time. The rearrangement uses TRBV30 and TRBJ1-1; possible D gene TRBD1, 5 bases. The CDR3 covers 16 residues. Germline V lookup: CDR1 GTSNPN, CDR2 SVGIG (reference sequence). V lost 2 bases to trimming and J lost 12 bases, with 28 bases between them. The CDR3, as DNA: TGTGCCTGGAGTCCCCAAGGGACGATAACGGTGAAGACTCCTTTCTTT. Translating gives CAWSPQGTITVKTPFF. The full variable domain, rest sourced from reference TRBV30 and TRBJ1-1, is SQTIHQWPATLVQPVGSPLSLECTVEGTSNPNLYWYRQAAGRGLQLLFYSVGIGQISSEVPQNLSASRPQDRQFILSSKKLLLSDSGFYLCAWSPQGTITVKTPFFGQGTRLTVV.

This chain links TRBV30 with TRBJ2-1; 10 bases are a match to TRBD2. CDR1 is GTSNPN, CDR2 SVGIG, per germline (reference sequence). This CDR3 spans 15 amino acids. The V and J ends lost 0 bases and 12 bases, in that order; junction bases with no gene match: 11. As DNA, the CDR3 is TGTGCCTGGAGTGTACCGGGTAGCGGGAGGATAGTGCAGTTCTTC. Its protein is CAWSVPGSGRIVQFF.

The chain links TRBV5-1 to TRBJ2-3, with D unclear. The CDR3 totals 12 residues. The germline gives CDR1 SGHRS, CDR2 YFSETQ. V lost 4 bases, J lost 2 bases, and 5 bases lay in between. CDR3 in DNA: TGCGCCAGCAGCATCGCCACAGATACGCAGTATTTT. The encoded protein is CASSIATDTQYF.

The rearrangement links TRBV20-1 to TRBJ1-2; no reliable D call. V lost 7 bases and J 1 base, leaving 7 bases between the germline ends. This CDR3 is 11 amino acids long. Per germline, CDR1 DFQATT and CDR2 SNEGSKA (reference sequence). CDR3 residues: CSGLGNYGYTF. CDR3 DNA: TGCAGTGGTTTGGGTAACTATGGCTACACCTTC.

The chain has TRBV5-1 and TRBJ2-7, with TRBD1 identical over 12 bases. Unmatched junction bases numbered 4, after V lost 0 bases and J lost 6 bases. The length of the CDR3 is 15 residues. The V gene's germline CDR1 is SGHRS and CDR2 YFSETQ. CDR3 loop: CASSLGGQGALEQYF. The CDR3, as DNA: TGCGCCAGCAGCTTGGGGGGACAGGGGGCCCTCGAGCAGTACTTC.